The sequence of this T cell receptor (beta chain) was determined in a study of blood T cell repertoires in COVID-19. The overall study: Material from acute and convalescent COVID-19 was sourced from the United States, Italy and Spain. Nucleic acid was either cDNA or gDNA, and it came from T cells, B-cell-depleted T cells, or PBMCs.

Clones were sequenced by immunoSEQ multiplex PCR, and TCRdb holds only the in-frame ones, with some missing. The table has roughly 280,000 clones, over 85% seen once. Trimming took 4 bases from V and 4 from J, leaving 6 bases between them. This CDR3 region has 11 residues. Germline CDR1 and CDR2: SGHKS and YYEKEE (reference sequence). Clinical history as reported by participants underpinned cohort assignment. The V gene is TRBV5-5, the J gene TRBJ2-7; D gene ambiguous. The clonotype comes from an older woman who had recovered from COVID-19. Specimen: PBMCs or T cells enriched from blood (not recorded which). The CDR3 region is CASSVNYEQYF. The CDR3 DNA is TGTGCCAGCAGCGTAAATTACGAGCAGTACTTC.